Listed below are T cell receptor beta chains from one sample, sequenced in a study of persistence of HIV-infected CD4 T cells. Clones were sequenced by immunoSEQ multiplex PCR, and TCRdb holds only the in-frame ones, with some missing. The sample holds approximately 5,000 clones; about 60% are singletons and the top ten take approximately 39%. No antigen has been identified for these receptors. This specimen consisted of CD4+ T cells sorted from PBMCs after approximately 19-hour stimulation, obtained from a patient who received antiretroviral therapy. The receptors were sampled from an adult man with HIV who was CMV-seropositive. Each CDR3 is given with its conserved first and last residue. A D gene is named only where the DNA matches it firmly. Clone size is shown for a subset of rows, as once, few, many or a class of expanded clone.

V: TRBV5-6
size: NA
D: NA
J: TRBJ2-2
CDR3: CASSPPLGTGELFF
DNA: TGTGCCAGCAGCCCCCCCCTAGGGACCGGGGAGCTGTTTTTT

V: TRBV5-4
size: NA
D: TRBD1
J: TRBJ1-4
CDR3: CASSLKGDRANEKLFF
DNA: TGTGCCAGCAGCTTGAAAGGAGACAGGGCTAATGAAAAACTGTTTTTT

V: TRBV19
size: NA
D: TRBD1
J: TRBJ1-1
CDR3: CASSPTGVHHEAFF
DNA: TGTGCCAGTAGTCCTACAGGGGTACATCATGAAGCTTTCTTT

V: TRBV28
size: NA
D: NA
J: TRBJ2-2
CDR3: CASSTVNTGELFF
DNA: TGTGCCAGCAGCACAGTGAACACCGGGGAGCTGTTTTTT

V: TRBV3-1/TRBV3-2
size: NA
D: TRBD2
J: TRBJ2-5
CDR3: CASSQSAGGQETQYF
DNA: TGTGCCAGCAGCCAATCAGCGGGGGGCCAAGAGACCCAGTACTTC

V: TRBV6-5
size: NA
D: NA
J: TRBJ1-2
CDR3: CASSYERNYGYTF
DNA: TGTGCCAGCAGTTACGAGAGGAACTATGGCTACACCTTC

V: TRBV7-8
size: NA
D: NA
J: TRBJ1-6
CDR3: CASSLATTYNSPLHF
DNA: TGTGCCAGCAGCTTAGCCACTACCTATAATTCACCCCTCCACTTT

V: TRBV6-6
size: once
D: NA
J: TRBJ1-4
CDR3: CASSRDFNEKLFF
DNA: TGTGCCAGCAGCCGGGACTTTAATGAAAAACTGTTTTTT

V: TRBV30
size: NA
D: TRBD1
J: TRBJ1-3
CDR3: CAWSRDSGSGNTIYF
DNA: TGTGCCTGGAGTAGGGACAGTGGATCTGGAAACACCATATATTTT

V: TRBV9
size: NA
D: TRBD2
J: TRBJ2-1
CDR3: CASSAQRNDGGGNNEQFF
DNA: TGTGCCAGCAGCGCCCAAAGGAACGATGGCGGGGGGAACAATGAGCAGTTCTTC

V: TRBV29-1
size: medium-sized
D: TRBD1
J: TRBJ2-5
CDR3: CSVEEGQGRQETQYF
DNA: TGCAGCGTTGAAGAAGGACAGGGCCGGCAAGAGACCCAGTACTTC

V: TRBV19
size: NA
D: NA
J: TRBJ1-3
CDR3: CASSKGLADTIYF
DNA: TGTGCCAGTAGTAAGGGACTCGCGGACACCATATATTTT

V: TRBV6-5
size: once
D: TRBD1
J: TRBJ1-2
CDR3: CASSRTGVGYTF
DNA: TGTGCCAGCAGTCGGACAGGGGTAGGCTACACCTTC

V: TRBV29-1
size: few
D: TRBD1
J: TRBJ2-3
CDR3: CSVTGANGDTQYF
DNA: TGCAGCGTTACAGGGGCCAACGGAGATACGCAGTATTTT

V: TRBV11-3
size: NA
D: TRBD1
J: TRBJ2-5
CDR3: CASSTGQAETQYF
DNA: TGTGCCAGCAGCACGGGACAGGCCGAGACCCAGTACTTC

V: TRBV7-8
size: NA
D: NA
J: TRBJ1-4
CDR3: CASGYRGRVEKLFF
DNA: TGTGCCAGCGGGTATAGGGGGAGGGTTGAAAAACTGTTTTTT

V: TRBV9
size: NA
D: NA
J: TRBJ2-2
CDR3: CASSPWDTLTGELFF
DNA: TGTGCCAGCAGCCCCTGGGACACCCTCACCGGGGAGCTGTTTTTT

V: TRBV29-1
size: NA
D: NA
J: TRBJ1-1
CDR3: CSAVLGSGTEAFF
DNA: TGCAGCGCCGTACTGGGATCGGGCACTGAAGCTTTCTTT